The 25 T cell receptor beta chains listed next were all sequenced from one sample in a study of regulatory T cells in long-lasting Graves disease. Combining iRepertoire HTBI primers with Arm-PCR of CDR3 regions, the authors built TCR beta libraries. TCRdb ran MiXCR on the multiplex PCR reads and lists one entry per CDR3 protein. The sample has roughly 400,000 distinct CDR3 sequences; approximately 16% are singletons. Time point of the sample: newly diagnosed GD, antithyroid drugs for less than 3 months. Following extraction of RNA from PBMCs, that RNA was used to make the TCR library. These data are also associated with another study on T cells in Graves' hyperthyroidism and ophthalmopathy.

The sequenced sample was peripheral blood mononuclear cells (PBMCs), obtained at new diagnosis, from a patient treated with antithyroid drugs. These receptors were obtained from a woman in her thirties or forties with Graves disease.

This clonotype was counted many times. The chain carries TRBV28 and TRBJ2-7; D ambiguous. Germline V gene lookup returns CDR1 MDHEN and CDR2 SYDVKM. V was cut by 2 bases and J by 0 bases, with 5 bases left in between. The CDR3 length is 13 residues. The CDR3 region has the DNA TGTGCCAGCAGTTTACGAGACTCCTACGAGCAGTACTTC. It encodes CASSLRDSYEQYF.

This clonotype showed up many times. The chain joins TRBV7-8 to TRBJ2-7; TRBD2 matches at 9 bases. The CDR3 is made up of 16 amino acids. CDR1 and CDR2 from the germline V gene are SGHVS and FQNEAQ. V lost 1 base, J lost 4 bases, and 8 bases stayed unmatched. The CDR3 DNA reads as TGTGCCAGCAGCTTAGGGGCTAGCGGGACTCGGTACGAGCAGTACTTC. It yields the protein CASSLGASGTRYEQYF. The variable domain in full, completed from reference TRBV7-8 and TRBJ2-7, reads GAGVSQSPRYKVAKRGQDVALRCDPISGHVSLFWYQQALGQGPEFLTYFQNEAQLDKSGLPSDRFFAERPEGSVSTLKIQRTQQEDSAVYLCASSLGASGTRYEQYFGPGTRLTVT.

Written as DNA, the CDR3 is TGTGCCAGCAGTCGACCAGGACTAGCGGGAGGGACCGGGGCGCCCTACAATGAGCAGTTCTTC. Its translation: CASSRPGLAGGTGAPYNEQFF. This chain uses TRBV6-1 with TRBJ2-5; TRBD2 matches 15 bases. The J call may be mistaken, given a closer DNA end match to TRBJ2-1. The V gene's germline CDR1 is MNHNS and CDR2 SASEGT. This CDR3 spans 21 amino acids.

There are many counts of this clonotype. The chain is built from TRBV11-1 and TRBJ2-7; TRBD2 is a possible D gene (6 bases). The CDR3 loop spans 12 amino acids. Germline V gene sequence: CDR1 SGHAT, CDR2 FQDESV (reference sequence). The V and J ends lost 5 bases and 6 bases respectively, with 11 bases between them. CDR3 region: CASSHAGTEQYF. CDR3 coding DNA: TGTGCCAGCAGCCATGCGGGGACCGAGCAGTACTTC. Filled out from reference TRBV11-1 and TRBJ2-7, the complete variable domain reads EAEVAQSPRYKITEKSQAVAFWCDPISGHATLYWYRQILGQGPELLVQFQDESVVDDSQLPKDRFSAERLKGVDSTLKIQPAELGDSAMYLCASSHAGTEQYFGPGTRLTVT.

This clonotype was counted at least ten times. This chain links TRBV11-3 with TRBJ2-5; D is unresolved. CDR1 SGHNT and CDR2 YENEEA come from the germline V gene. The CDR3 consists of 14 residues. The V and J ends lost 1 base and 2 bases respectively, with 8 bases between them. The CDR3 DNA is TGTGCCAGCAGCTTAGTCGTGCGGCAAGAGACCCAGTACTTC. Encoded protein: CASSLVVRQETQYF.

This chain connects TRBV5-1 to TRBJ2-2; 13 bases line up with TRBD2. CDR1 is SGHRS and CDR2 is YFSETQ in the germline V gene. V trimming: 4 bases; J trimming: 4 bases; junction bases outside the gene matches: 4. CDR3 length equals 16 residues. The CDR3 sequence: CASSGRTSGSTGELFF. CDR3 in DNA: TGCGCCAGCAGCGGCCGGACTAGCGGGAGCACCGGGGAGCTGTTTTTT.

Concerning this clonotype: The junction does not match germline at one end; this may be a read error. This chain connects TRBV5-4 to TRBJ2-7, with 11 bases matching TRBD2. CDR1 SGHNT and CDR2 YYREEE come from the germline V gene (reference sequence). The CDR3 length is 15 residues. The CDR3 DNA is TGTGCCGGCAGCCCTGGGACTAGCGGAACCTACGAGCAGTACTTC. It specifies CAGSPGTSGTYEQYF.

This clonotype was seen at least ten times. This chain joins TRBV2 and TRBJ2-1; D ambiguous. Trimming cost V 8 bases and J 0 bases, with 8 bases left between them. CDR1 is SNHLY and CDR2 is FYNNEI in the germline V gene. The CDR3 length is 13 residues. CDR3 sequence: CASLQSSYNEQFF. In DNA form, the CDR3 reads TGTGCCAGCTTACAGAGCTCCTACAATGAGCAGTTCTTC.

CDR3 in amino acids: CASSADGVSGANVLTF. In nucleotides, the CDR3 is TGTGCCAGTAGTGCAGACGGAGTCTCTGGGGCCAACGTCCTGACTTTC. J is TRBJ2-6 and V is TRBV19; D uncertain. From germline, CDR1 is LNHDA and CDR2 SQIVND (reference sequence). Trimming removed 5 bases from V and 0 bases from J, with 11 bases in between. CDR3 length: 16 residues.

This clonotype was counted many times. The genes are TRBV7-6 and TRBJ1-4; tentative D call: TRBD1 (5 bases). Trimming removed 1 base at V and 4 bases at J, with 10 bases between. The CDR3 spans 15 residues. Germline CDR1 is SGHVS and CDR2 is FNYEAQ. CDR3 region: CASSLEGLNNEKLFF. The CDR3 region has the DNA TGTGCCAGCAGCTTAGAGGGGTTGAATAATGAAAAACTGTTTTTT.

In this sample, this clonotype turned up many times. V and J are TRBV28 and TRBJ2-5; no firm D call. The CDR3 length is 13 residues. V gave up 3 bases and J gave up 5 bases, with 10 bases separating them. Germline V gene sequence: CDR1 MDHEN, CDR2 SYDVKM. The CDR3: CASSFQRPETQYF. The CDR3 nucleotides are TGTGCCAGCAGTTTCCAACGGCCGGAGACCCAGTACTTC.

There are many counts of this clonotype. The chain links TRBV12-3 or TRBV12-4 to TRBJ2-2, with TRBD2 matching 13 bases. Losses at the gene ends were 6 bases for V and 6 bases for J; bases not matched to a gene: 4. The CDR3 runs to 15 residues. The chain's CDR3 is CASRRTSGSPGELFF. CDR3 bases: TGTGCCAGCAGGAGGACTAGCGGGAGTCCCGGGGAGCTGTTTTTT.

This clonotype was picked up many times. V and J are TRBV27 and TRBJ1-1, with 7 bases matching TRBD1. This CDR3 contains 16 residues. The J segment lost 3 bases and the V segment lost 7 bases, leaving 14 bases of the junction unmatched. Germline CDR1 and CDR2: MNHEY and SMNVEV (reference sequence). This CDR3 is CASKPLTGWEHTEAFF. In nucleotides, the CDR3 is TGTGCCAGCAAACCTCTGACAGGGTGGGAACACACTGAAGCTTTCTTT.

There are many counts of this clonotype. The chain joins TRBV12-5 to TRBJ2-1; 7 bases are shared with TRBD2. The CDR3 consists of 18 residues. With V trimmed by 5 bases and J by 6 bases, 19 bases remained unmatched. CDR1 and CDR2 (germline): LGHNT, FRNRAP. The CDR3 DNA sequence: TGTGCTAGTGGTCCTGGGACTACGGACTTCAACCTCGTCAATGAGCAGTTCTTC. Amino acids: CASGPGTTDFNLVNEQFF.

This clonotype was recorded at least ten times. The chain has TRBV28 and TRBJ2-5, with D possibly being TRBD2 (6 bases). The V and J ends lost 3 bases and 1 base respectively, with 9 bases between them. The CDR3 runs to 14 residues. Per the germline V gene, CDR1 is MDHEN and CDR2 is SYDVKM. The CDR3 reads CASSFWRAQETQYF. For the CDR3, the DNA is TGTGCCAGCAGTTTCTGGAGGGCCCAAGAGACCCAGTACTTC.

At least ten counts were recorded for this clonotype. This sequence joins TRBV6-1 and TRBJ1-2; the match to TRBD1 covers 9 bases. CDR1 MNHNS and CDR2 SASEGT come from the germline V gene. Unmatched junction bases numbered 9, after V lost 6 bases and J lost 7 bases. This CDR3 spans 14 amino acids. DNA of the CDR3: TGTGCCAGCAGACTTGGACAGGGGATAGCTGGCTACACCTTC. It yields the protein CASRLGQGIAGYTF.

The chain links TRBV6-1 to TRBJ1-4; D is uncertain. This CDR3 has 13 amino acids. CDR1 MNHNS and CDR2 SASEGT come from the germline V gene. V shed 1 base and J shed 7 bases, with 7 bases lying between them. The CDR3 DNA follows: TGTGCCAGCAGTGAAGAGAACGGTGAAAAACTGTTTTTT. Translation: CASSEENGEKLFF.

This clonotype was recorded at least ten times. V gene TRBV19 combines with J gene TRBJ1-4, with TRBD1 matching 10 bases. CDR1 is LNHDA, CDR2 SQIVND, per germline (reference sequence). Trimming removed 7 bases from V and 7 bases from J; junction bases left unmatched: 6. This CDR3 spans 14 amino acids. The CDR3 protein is CASIRQGAGEKLFF. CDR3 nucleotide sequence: TGTGCCAGTATCCGACAGGGGGCCGGTGAAAAACTGTTTTTT.

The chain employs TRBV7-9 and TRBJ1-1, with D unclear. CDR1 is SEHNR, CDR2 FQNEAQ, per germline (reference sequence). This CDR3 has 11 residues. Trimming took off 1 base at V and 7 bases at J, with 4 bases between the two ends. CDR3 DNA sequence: TGTGCCAGCAGCTTAGGAGATGAAGCTTTCTTT. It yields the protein CASSLGDEAFF. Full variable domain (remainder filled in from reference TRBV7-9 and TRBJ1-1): DTGVSQNPRHKITKRGQNVTFRCDPISEHNRLYWYRQTLGQGPEFLTYFQNEAQLEKSRLLSDRFSAERPKGSFSTLEIQRTEQGDSAMYLCASSLGDEAFFGQGTRLTVV.

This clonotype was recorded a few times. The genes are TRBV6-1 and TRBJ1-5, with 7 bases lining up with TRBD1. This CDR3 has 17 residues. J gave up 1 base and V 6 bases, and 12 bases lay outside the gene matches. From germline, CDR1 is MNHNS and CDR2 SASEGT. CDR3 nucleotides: TGTGCCAGCAGCCACCCACAGGGGATCTTAAGCAATCAGCCCCAGCATTTT. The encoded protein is CASSHPQGILSNQPQHF.

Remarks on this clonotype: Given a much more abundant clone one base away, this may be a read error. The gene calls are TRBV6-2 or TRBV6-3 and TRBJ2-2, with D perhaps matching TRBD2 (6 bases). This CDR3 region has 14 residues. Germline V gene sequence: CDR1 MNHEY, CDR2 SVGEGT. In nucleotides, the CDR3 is TGTGCCAGCAGTTACTCGGAGGGCACCGGGGGGCTGTTTTTT. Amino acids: CASSYSEGTGGLFF.

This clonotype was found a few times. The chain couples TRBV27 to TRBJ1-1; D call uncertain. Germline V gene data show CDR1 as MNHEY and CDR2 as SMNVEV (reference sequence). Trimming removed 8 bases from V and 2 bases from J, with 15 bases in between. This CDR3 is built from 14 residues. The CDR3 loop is CASAPGNQNTEAFF. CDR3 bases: TGTGCCAGCGCCCCCGGGAACCAAAACACTGAAGCTTTCTTT.

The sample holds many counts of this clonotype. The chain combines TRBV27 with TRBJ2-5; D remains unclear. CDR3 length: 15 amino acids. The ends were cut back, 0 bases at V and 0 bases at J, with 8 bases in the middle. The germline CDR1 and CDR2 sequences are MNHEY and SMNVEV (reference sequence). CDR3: CASSLSWVDQETQYF. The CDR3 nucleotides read TGTGCCAGCAGTTTATCCTGGGTCGACCAAGAGACCCAGTACTTC.

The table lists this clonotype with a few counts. The CDR3 DNA follows: TGTGTCATTTCAGACGGGGAGGGGTTCTATGGCTACACCTTC. This translates into CVISDGEGFYGYTF. The chain recombines TRBV28 with TRBJ1-2, with D possibly being TRBD1 (5 bases). Germline V gives CDR1 MDHEN, CDR2 SYDVKM. There are 14 residues in the CDR3.

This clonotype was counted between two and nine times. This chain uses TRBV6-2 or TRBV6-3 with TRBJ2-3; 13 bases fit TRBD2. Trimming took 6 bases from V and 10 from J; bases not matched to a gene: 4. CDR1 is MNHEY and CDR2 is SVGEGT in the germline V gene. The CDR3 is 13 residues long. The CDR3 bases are TGTGCCAGCAGAAGACTAGCGGGAGGATCGCAGTATTTT. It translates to CASRRLAGGSQYF.